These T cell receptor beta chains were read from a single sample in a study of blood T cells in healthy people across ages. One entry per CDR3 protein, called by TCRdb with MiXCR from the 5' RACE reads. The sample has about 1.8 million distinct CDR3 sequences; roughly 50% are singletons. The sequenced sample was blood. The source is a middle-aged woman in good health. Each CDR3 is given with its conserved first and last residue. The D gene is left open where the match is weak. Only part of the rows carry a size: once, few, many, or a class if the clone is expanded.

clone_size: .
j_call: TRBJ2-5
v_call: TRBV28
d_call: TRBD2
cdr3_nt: TGTGCCAGCAGCCCATCCCAGCGGGGGGGCCAAGAGACCCAGTACTTC
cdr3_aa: CASSPSQRGGQETQYF

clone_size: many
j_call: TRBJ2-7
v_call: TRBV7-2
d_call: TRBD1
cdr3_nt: TGTGCCAGCAGCTTAGGTGGACAGGGCATTTACGAGCAGTACTTC
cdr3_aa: CASSLGGQGIYEQYF

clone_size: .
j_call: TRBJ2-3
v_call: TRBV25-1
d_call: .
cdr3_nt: TGTGCCAGCAGTGAACCACGAGGGGAGAGCCGGGACTTTTTATCAGATACGCAGTATTTT
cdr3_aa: CASSEPRGESRDFLSDTQYF

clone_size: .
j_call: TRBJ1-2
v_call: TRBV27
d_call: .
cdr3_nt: TGTGCCAGCAGTGCCCCGGGCGACGCTAACTATGGCTACACCTTC
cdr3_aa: CASSAPGDANYGYTF

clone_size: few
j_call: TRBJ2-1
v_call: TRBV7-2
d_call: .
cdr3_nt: TGTGCCAGCAGCTTACACGGGACTTTCAACAATGAGCAGTTCTTC
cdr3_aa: CASSLHGTFNNEQFF

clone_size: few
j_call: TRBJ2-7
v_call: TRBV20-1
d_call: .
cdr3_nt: TGCAGTGCTCATCTCCAGGATACCTACGAGCAGTACTTC
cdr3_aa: CSAHLQDTYEQYF

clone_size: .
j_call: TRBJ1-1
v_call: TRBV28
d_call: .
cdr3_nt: TGTGCCAGCAGTCCACCGGGACATCCGAACACTGAAGCTTTCTTT
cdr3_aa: CASSPPGHPNTEAFF

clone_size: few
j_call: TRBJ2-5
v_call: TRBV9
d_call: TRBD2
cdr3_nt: TGTGCCAGCAGCGCCCGGCGGGGGCAAGAGACCCAGTACTTC
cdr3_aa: CASSARRGQETQYF

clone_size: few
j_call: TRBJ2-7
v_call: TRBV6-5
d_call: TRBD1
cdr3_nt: TGTGCCAGCAGTTACGAGACAGGGTCCTACGAGCAGTACTTC
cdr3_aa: CASSYETGSYEQYF

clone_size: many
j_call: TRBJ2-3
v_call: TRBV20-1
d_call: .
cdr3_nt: TGCAGTGCTCCGGACTCCTACACAGATACGCAGTATTTT
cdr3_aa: CSAPDSYTDTQYF

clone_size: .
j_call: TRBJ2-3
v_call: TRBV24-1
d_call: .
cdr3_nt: TGTGCCACCAGTGATCCCCGACAGGCTAGCACAGATACGCAGTATTTT
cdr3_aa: CATSDPRQASTDTQYF

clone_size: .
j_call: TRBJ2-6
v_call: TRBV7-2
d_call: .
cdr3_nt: TGTGCCAGCAGCTTATTCCGGGAGTCTGGGGCCAACGTCCTGACTTTC
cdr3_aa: CASSLFRESGANVLTF

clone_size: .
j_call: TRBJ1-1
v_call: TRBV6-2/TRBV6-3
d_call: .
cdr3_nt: TGTGCCAGCAGGATGACGCCGGCGGAACGAGCTTTCTTT
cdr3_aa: CASRMTPAERAFF

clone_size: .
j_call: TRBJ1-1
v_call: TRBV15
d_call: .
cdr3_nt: TGTGCCCCCAGCACTACTATGAACACTGAAGCTTTCTTT
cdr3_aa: CAPSTTMNTEAFF

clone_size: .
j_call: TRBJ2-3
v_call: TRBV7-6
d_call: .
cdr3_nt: TGTGCCAGCAGCTTAGCAGGGGCTGGCATGCTGGATACGCAGTATTTT
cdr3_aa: CASSLAGAGMLDTQYF

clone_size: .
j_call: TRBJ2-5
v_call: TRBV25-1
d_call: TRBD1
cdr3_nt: TGTGCCAGCAGTGAAGAGGAGGGTACACAGGGGGCCGAAGAGACCCAGTACTTC
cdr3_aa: CASSEEEGTQGAEETQYF

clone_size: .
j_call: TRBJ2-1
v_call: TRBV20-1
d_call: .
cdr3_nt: TGCAGTGCTAGAAAGGGCAGCCCCAATGAGCAGTTCTTC
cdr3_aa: CSARKGSPNEQFF

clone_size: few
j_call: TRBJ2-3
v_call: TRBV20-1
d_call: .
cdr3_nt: TGCAGTGCGGCTAGGGGAGGCACAGATACGCAGTATTTT
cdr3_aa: CSAARGGTDTQYF

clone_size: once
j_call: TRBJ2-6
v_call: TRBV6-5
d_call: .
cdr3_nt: TGTGCCAGCAGTTACACCACAGGGCGTGGGGCCAACGTCCTGACTTTC
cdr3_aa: CASSYTTGRGANVLTF

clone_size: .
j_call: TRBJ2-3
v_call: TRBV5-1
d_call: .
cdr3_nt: TGCGCCAGCGTCCCGGGGCCCAACACGGATACGCAGTATTTT
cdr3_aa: CASVPGPNTDTQYF

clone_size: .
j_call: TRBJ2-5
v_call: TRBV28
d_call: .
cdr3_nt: TGTGCCAGCACCCTAGGGGGGTTAGCGGAGGAGACCCAGTACTTC
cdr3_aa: CASTLGGLAEETQYF

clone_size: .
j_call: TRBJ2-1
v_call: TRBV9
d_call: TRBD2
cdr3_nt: TGCGCCAGCAGCACGGGATCGGGGGGGGGCGATGAGCAGTTCTTC
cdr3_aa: CASSTGSGGGDEQFF

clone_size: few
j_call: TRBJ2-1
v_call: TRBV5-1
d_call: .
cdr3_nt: TGCGCCAGCAGCCCCGCCAGGGCGGAGCTTTACAATGAGCAGTTCTTC
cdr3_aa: CASSPARAELYNEQFF

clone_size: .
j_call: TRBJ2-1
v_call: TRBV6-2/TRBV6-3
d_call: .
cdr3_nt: TGTGCCAGCAGTTATCTGGGGGGTAAAACCTACAATGAGCAGTTCTTC
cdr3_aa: CASSYLGGKTYNEQFF

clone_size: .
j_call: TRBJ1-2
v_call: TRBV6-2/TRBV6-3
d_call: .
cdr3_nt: TGTGCCAACAGCCGGACAGCGCTCTATGGCTACACCTTC
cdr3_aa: CANSRTALYGYTF

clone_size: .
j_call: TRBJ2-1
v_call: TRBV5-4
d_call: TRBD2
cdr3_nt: TGTGCCAGCAGCTTGGAAGTGATAGCGGGGAATGAGCAGTTCTTC
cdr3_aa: CASSLEVIAGNEQFF

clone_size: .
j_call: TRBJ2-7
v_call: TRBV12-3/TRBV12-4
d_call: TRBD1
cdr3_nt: TGTGCCAGCAGTTTGAGGGGACAGGGTTTTAACGAGCAGTACTTC
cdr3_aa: CASSLRGQGFNEQYF

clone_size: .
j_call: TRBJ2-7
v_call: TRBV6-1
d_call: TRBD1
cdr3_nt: TGTGCCAGCAGTGGAGGGCAGGGGGAATCCTACGAGCAGTACTTC
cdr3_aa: CASSGGQGESYEQYF

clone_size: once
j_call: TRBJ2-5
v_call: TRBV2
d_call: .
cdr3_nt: TGTGCCGGCCTCAGGCAGGGAGGCCAAGAGACCCAGTACTTC
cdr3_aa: CAGLRQGGQETQYF

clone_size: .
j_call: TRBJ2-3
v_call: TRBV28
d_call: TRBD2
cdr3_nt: TGTGCCAGCAGTTTTGGAGGGAGTAGCGGGGATGGAGATACGCAGTATTTT
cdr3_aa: CASSFGGSSGDGDTQYF

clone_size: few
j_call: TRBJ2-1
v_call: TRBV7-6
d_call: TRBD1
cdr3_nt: TGTGCCAGCAGCGGGACAGGTCTATCTGAGCAGTTCTTC
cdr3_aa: CASSGTGLSEQFF

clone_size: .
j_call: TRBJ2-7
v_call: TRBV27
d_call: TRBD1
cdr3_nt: TGTGCCAGCAGTTTAAAAGGGACAGGATTGATTTCCTACGAGCAGTACTTC
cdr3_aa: CASSLKGTGLISYEQYF

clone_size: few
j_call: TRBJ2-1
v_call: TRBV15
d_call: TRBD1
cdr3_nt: TGTGCCACCAGCGGGACAGGCGCCCCTAGGAATGAGCAGTTCTTC
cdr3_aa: CATSGTGAPRNEQFF

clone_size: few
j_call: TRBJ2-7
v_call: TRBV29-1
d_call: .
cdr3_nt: TGCAGCGTTTTAGGGCAGGGTGGATCCGAGCAGTACTTC
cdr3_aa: CSVLGQGGSEQYF

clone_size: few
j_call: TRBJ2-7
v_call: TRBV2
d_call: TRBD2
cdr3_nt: TGTGCCAGCAGTAAACTAGCGGGAGGCTACGAGCAGTACTTC
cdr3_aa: CASSKLAGGYEQYF

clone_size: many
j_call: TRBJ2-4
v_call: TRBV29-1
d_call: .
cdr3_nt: TGCAGCGTCGTACCGAGCCGGGAAGCCAAAAACATTCAGTACTTC
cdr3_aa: CSVVPSREAKNIQYF

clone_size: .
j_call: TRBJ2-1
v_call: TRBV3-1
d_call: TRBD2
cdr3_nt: TGTACCAGCAGCCAAGATCTAGGACTAGCGGGTAACAATGAGCAGTTCTTC
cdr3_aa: CTSSQDLGLAGNNEQFF

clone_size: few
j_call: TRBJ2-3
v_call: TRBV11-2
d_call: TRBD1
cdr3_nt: TGTGCCAGCAGCCGACTCCACCTAGGGACAGACACAGATACGCAGTATTTT
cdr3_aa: CASSRLHLGTDTDTQYF

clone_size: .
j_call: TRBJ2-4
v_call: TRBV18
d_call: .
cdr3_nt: TGTGCCAGCTCACCAACGGGTCAAGGGACGAACATTCAGTACTTC
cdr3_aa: CASSPTGQGTNIQYF

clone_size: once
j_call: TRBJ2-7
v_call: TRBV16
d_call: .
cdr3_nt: TGTGCCAGCAGCCAATCGATAAGACTAGAGCTCTACGAGCAGTACTTC
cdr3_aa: CASSQSIRLELYEQYF

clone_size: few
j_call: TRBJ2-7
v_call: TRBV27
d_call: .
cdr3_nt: TGTGCCAGCAAGGGTATAGGTTACGAGCAGTACTTC
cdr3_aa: CASKGIGYEQYF

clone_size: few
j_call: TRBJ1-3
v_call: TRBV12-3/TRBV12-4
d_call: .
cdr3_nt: TGTGCCAGCAGTTTACAGGGCGCGAACACCATATATTTT
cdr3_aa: CASSLQGANTIYF

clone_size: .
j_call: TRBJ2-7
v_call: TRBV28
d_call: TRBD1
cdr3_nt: TGTGCCAGCAGCCACAGGGGGGATAGAGACGAGCAGTACTTC
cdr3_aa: CASSHRGDRDEQYF

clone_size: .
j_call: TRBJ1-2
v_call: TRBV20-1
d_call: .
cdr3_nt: TGCAGTGTTCCACTGGGGACATCCTATGGCTACACCTTC
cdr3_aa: CSVPLGTSYGYTF

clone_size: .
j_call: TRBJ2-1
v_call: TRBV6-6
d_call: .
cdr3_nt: TGTGCCAGCAGTCAACGGGAGACCCAGTTCTTC
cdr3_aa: CASSQRETQFF

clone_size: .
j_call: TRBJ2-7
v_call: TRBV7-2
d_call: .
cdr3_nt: TGTGCCAGCGGCTTAAGACCCCTCTACGAGCAGTACTTC
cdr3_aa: CASGLRPLYEQYF

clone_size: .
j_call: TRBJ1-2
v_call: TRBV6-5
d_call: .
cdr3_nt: TGTGCCAGCAGTTACACGGGATCTACGGGCGGCTACACCTTC
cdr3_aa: CASSYTGSTGGYTF

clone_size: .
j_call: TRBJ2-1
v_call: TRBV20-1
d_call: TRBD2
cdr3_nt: TGCAGTGCTATCCCGGGACTAGCGGGGGGGAGGAATGAGCAGTTCTTC
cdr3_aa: CSAIPGLAGGRNEQFF

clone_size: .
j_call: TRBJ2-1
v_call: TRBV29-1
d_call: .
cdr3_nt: TGCAGCGTGACCCGGGGCAGCTTTTACAATGAGCAGTTCTTC
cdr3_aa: CSVTRGSFYNEQFF

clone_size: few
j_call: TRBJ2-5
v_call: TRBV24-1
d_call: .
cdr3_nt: TGTGCCACCAGTGACCGGCGGACTACAGGTTCCCAAGAGACCCAGTACTTC
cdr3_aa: CATSDRRTTGSQETQYF

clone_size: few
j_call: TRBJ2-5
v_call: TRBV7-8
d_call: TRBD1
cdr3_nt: TGTGCCACGGGACAGCCCCAAGAGACCCAGTACTTC
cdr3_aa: CATGQPQETQYF

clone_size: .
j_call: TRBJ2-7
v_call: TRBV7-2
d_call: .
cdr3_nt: TGTGCCACCTCTAGGCGGGGAAACGAGCAGTACTTC
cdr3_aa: CATSRRGNEQYF

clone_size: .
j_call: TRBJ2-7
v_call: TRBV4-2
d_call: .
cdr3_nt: TGTGCCAGCAGCCAAGAGTGGAGGACTTACGAGCAGTACTTC
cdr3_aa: CASSQEWRTYEQYF

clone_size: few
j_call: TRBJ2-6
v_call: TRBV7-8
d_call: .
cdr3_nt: TGTGCCAGCAGCTTAGATACAGGGCCTGGGGCCAACGTCCTGACTTTC
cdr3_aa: CASSLDTGPGANVLTF

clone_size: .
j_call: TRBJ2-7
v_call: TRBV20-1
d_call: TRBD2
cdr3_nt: TGCAGTGCAAACGATTTAGCGGGGGTCTCCTACGAGCAGTACTTC
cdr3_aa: CSANDLAGVSYEQYF

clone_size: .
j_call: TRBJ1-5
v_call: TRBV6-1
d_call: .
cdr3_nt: TGTGCCAGCAGATTTATGACAGCCCATAGCAATCAGCCCCAGCATTTT
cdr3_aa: CASRFMTAHSNQPQHF

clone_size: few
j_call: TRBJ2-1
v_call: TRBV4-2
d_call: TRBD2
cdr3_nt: TGTGCCAGCAGCTTAGGAAGCGGGGTTGGTGATGAGCAGTTCTTC
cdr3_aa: CASSLGSGVGDEQFF

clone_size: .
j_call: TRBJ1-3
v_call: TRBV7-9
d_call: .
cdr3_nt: TGTGCCAGCAGCCCGGCAGGGCAAGGAAACACCATATATTTT
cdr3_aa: CASSPAGQGNTIYF

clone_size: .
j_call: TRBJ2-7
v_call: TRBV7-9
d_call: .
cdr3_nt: TGTGCCAGCAGCTTAGTTCCGAATCCGTCCTACGAGCAGTACTTC
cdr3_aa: CASSLVPNPSYEQYF

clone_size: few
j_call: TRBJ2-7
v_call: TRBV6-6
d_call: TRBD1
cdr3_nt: TGTGCCAGCAGCCCTAACCCCGGGACAGGGGGCGAGCAGTACTTC
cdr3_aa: CASSPNPGTGGEQYF